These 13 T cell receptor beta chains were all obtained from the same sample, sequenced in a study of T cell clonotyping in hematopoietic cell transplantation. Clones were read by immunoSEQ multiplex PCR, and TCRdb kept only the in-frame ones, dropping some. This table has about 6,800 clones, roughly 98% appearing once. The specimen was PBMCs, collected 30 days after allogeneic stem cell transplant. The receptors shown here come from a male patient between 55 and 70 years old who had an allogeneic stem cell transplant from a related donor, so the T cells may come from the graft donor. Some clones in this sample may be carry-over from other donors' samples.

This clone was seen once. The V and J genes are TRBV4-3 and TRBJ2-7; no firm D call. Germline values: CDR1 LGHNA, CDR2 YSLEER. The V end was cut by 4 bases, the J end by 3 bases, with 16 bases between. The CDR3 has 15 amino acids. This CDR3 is CASSPRNSLYYEQYF. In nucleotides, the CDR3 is TGCGCCAGCAGCCCACGGAATAGCCTTTACTACGAGCAGTACTTC.

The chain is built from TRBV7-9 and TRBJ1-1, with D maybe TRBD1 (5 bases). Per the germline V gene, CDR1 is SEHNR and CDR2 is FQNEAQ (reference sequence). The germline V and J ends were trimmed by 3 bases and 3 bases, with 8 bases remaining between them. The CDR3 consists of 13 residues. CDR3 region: CASSLTEHTEAFF. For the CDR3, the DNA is TGTGCCAGCAGCTTGACAGAACACACTGAAGCTTTCTTT.

CDR3 nucleotide sequence: TGTGCCAGCAGCCTGGGACAGGGCCATGTCCAGCCCCAGCATTTT. Translating gives CASSLGQGHVQPQHF. V is TRBV7-8 and J is TRBJ1-5, with 9 nucleotides matching TRBD1. CDR1 SGHVS and CDR2 FQNEAQ come from the germline V gene. The ends lost 5 bases at V and 7 bases at J; junction bases unmatched: 9. This CDR3 has 15 residues. The variable domain in full, with the rest retrieved from reference TRBV7-8 and TRBJ1-5, is GAGVSQSPRYKVAKRGQDVALRCDPISGHVSLFWYQQALGQGPEFLTYFQNEAQLDKSGLPSDRFFAERPEGSVSTLKIQRTQQEDSAVYLCASSLGQGHVQPQHFGDGTRLSIL.

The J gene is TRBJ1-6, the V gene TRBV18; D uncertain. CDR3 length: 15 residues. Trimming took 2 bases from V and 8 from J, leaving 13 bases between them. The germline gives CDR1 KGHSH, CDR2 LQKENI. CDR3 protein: CASSPGVRSDSPLHF. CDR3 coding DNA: TGTGCCAGCTCACCAGGGGTAAGGAGTGATTCACCCCTCCACTTT.

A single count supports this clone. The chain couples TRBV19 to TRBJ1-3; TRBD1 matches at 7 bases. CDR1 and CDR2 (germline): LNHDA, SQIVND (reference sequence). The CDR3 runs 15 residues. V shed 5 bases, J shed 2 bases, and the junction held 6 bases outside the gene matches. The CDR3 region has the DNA TGTGCCAGTAGTTTAGGACAGGCTACTGGAAACACCATATATTTT. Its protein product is CASSLGQATGNTIYF.

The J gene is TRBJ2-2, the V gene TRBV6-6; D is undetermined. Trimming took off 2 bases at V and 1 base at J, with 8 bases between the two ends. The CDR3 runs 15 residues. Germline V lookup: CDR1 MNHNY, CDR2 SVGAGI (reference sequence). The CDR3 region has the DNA TGTGCCAGCAGTTACGTTTGGGGGAACACCGGGGAGCTGTTTTTT. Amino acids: CASSYVWGNTGELFF.

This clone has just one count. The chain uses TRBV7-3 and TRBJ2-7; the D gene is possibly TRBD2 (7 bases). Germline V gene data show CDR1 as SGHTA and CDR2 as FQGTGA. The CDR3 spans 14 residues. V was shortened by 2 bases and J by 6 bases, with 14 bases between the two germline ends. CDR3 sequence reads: CASSLSGGETEQYF. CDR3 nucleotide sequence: TGTGCCAGCAGCTTATCGGGGGGCGAGACCGAGCAGTACTTC.

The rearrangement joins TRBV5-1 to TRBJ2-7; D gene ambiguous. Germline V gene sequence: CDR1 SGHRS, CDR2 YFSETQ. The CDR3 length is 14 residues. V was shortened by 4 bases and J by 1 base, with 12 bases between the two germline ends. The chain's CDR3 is CASSITGPSYEQYF. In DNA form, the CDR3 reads TGCGCCAGCAGCATTACCGGTCCTTCCTACGAGCAGTACTTC. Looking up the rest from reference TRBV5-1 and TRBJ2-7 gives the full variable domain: KAGVTQTPRYLIKTRGQQVTLSCSPISGHRSVSWYQQTPGQGLQFLFEYFSETQRNKGNFPGRFSGRQFSNSRSEMNVSTLELGDSALYLCASSITGPSYEQYFGPGTRLTVT.

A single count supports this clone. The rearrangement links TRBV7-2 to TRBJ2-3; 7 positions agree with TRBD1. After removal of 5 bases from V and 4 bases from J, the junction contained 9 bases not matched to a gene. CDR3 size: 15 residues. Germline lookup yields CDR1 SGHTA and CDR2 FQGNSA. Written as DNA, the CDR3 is TGTGCCAGCAGCCCACCCGACAGGGTTTCAGATACGCAGTATTTT. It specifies CASSPPDRVSDTQYF.

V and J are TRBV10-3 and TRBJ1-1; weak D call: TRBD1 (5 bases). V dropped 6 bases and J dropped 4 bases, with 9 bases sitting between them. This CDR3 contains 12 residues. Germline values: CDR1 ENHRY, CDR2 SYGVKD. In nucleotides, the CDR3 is TGTGCCATCAGGGGGGGGAGCACTGAAGCTTTCTTT. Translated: CAIRGGSTEAFF.

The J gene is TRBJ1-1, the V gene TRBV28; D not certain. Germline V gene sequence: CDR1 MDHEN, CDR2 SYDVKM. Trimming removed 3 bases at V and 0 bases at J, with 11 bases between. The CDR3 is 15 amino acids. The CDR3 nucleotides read TGTGCCAGCAGTTTCGCCTCTAGCATGAACACTGAAGCTTTCTTT. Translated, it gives CASSFASSMNTEAFF.

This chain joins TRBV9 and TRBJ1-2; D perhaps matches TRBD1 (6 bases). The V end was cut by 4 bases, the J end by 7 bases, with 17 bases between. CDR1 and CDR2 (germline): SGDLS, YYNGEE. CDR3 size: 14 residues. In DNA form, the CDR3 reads TGTGCCAGCAGCCCATCTTACAGGGAAAGTGGCTACACCTTC. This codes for CASSPSYRESGYTF.

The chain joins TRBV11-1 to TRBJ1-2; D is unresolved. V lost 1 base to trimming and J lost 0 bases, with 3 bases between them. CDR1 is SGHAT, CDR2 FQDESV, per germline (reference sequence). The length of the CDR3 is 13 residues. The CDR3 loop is CASSLDTNYGYTF. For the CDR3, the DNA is TGTGCCAGCAGCTTAGACACTAACTATGGCTACACCTTC.